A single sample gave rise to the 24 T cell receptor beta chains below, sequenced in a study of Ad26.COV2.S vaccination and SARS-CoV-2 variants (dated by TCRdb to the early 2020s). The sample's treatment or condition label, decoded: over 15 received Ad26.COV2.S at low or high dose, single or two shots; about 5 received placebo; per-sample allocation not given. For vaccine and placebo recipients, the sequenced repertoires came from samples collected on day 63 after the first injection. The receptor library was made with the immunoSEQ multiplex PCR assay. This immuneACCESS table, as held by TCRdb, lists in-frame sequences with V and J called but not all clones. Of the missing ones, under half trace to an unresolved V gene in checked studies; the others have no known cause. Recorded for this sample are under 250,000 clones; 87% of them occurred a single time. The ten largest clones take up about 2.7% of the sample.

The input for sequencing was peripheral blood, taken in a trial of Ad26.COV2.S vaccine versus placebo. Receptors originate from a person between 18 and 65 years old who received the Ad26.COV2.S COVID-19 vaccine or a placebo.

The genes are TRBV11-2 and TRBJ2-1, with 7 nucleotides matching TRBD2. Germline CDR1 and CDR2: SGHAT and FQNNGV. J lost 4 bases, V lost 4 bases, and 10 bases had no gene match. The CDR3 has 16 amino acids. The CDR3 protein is CASSSMSGRIYNEQFF. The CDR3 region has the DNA TGTGCCAGCAGCTCCATGTCCGGGAGGATATACAATGAGCAGTTCTTC.

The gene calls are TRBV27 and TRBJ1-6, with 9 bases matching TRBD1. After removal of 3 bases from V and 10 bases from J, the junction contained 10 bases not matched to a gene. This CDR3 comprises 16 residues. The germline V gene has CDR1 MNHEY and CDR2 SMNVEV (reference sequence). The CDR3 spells CASSFSGQGMGSPLHF. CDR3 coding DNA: TGTGCCAGCAGTTTCTCCGGACAGGGGATGGGGTCACCCCTCCACTTT.

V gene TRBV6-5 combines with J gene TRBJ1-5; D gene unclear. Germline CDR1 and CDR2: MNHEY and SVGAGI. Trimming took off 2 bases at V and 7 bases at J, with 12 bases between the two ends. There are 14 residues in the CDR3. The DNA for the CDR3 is TGTGCCAGCAGTTACGATGGAGAGCGGCAGCCCCAGCATTTT. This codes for CASSYDGERQPQHF.

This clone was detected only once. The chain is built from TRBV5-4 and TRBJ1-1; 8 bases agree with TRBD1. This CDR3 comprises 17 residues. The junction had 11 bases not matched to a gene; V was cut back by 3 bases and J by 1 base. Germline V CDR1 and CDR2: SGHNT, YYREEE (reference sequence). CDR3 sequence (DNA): TGTGCCAGCAGCTCGACCGGGACAGGCCTCTGGAACACTGAAGCTTTCTTT. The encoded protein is CASSSTGTGLWNTEAFF.

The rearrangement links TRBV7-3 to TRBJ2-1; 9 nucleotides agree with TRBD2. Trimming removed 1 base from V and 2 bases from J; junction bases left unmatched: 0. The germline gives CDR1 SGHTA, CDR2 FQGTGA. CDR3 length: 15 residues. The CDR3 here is CASSLKRGAYNEQFF. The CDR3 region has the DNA TGTGCCAGCAGCTTAAAGCGGGGGGCCTACAATGAGCAGTTCTTC.

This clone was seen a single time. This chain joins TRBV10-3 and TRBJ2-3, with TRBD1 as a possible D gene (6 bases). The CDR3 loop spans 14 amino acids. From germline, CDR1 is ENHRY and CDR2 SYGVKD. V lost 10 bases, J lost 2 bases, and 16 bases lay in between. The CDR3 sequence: CASNRDITTDTQYF. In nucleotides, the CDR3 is TGTGCCAGTAACCGGGACATTACCACAGATACGCAGTATTTT.

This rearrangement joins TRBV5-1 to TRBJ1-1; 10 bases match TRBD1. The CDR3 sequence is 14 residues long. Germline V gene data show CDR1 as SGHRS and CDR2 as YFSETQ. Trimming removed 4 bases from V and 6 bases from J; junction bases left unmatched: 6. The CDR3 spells CASSRDRGLAEAFF. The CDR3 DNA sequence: TGCGCCAGCAGCCGGGACAGGGGTTTGGCTGAAGCTTTCTTT.

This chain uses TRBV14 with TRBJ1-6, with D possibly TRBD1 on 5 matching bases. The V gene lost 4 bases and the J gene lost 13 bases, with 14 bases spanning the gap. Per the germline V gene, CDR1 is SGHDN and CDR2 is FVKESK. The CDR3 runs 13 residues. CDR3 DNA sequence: TGTGCCAGCAGCCCCTTCGGAGGGGCCCCCCTCCACTTT. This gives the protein CASSPFGGAPLHF.

In DNA form, the CDR3 reads TGTGCCAGCAGTTACTCGGACAGTCGCACAGATACGCAGTATTTT. Translating gives CASSYSDSRTDTQYF. This chain connects TRBV6-5 to TRBJ2-3; D is possibly TRBD1 (6 bases). CDR1 MNHEY and CDR2 SVGAGI come from the germline V gene. Trimming took off 0 bases at V and 1 base at J, with 8 bases between the two ends. There are 15 residues in the CDR3.

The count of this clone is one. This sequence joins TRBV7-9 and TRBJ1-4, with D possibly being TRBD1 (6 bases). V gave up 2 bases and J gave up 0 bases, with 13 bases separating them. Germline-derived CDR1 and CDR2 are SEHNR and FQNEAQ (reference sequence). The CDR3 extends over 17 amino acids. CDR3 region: CASSLPTGSATNEKLFF. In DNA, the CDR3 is TGTGCCAGCAGCTTACCCACAGGGTCTGCAACTAATGAAAAACTGTTTTTT. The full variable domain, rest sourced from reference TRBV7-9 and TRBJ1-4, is DTGVSQNPRHKITKRGQNVTFRCDPISEHNRLYWYRQTLGQGPEFLTYFQNEAQLEKSRLLSDRFSAERPKGSFSTLEIQRTEQGDSAMYLCASSLPTGSATNEKLFFGSGTQLSVL.

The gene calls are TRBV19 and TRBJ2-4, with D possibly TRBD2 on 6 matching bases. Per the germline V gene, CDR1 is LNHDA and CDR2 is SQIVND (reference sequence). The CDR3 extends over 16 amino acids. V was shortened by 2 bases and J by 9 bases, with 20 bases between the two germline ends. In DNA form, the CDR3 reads TGTGCCAGTAGTATATTGGAGGGGAGAGGTCGGTCCATTCAGTACTTC. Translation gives CASSILEGRGRSIQYF.

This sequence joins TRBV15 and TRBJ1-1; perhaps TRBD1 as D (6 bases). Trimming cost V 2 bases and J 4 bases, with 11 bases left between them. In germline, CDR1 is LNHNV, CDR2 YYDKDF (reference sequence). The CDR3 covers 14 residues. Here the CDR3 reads CATSRPIRGTEAFF. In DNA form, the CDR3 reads TGTGCCACCAGCAGACCCATCAGGGGCACTGAAGCTTTCTTT.

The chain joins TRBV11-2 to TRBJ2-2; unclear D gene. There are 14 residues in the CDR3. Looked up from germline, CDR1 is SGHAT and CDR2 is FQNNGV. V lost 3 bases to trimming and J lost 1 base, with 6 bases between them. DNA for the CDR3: TGTGCCAGCAGCTTCGGGTGGAACACCGGGGAGCTGTTTTTT. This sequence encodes CASSFGWNTGELFF.

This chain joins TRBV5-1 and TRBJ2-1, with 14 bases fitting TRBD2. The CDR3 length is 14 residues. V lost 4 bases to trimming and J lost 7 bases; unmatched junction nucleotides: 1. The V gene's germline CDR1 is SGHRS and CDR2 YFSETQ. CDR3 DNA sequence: TGCGCCAGCAGCCGGACTAGCGGGAGGAATGAGCAGTTCTTC. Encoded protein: CASSRTSGRNEQFF.

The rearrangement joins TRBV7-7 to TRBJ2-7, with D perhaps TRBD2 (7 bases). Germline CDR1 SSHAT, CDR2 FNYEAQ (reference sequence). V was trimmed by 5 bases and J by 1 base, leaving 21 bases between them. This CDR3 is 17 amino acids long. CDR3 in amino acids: CASSQAPPKGGSYEQYV. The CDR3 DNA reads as TGTGCCAGCAGCCAGGCCCCGCCGAAGGGGGGGTCCTACGAGCAGTACGTC.

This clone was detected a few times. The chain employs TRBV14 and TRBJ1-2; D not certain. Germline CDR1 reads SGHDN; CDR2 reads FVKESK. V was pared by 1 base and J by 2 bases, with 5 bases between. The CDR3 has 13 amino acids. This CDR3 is CASSQVSNYGYTF. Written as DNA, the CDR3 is TGTGCCAGCAGCCAAGTATCGAACTATGGCTACACCTTC.

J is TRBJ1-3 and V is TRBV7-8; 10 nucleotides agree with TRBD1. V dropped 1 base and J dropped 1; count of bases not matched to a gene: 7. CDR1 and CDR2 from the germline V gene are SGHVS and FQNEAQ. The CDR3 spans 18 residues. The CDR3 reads CASSLGIGDRGSGNTIYF. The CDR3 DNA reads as TGTGCCAGCAGCTTAGGGATAGGGGACAGGGGATCTGGAAACACCATATATTTT.

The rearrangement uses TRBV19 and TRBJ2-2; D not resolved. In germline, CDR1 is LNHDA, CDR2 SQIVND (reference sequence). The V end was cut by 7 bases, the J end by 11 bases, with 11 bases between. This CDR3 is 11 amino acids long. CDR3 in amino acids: CASTLFGELFF. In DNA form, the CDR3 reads TGTGCCAGTACCCTTTTCGGAGAGCTGTTTTTT.

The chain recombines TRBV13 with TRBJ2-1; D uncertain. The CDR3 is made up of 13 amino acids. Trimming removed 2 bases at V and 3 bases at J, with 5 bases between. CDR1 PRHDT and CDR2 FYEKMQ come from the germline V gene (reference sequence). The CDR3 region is CASSLFGYNEQFF. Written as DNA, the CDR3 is TGTGCCAGCAGCTTATTCGGCTACAATGAGCAGTTCTTC.

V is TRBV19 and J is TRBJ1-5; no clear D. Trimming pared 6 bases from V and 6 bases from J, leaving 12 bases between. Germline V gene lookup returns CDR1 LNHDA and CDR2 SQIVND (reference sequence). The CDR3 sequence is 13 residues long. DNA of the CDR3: TGTGCCAGTAGCAGGACCGGCGCTCAGCCCCAGCATTTT. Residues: CASSRTGAQPQHF.

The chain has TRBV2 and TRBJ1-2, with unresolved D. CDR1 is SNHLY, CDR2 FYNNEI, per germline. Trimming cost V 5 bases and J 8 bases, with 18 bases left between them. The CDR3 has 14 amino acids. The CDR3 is CASSSMTPSGGYTF. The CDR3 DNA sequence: TGTGCCAGCAGTTCCATGACACCCTCGGGCGGCTACACCTTC.

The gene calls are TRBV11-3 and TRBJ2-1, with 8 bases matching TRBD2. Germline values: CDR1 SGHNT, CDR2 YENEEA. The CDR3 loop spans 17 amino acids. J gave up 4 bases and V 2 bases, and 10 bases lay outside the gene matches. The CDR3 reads CASSLSGLAGWYNEQFF. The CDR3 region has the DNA TGTGCCAGCAGCTTAAGCGGTTTAGCGGGATGGTACAATGAGCAGTTCTTC.

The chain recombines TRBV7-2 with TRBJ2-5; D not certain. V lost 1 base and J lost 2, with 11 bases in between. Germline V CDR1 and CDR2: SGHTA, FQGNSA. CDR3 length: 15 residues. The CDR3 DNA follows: TGTGCCAGCAGCTTAGGCAGTGTAAGGCAAGAGACCCAGTACTTC. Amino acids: CASSLGSVRQETQYF.

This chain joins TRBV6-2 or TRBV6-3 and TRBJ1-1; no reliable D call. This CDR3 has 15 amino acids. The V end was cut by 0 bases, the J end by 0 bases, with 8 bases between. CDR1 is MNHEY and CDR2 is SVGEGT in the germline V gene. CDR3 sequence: CASSYSHGMNTEAFF. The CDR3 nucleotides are TGTGCCAGCAGTTACTCGCACGGGATGAACACTGAAGCTTTCTTT.